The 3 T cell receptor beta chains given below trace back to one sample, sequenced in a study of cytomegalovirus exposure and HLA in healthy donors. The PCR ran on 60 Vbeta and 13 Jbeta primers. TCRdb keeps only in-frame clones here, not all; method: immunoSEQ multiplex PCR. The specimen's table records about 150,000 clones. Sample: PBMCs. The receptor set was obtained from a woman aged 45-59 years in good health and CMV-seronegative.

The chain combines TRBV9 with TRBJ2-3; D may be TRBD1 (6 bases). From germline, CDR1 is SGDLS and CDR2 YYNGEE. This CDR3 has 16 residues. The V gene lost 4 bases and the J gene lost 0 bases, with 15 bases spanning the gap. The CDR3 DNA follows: TGTGCCAGCAGCCCACAGGACAGACCTAGCACAGATACGCAGTATTTT. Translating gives CASSPQDRPSTDTQYF.

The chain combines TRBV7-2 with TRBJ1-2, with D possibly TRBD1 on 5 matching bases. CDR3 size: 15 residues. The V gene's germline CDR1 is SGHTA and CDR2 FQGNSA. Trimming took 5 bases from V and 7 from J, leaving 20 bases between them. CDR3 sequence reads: CASSPLGGGGGGYTF. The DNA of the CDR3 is TGTGCCAGCAGCCCCCTGGGGGGTGGGGGTGGTGGCTACACCTTC.

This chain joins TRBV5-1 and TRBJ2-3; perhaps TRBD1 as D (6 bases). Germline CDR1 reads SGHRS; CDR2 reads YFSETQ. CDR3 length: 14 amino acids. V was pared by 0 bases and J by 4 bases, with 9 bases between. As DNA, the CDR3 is TGCGCCAGCAGCTTGGAACAGGGAGCAGATACGCAGTATTTT. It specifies CASSLEQGADTQYF.